This TCR beta chain was found in a study of TIL therapy for anti-PD-1-resistant metastatic lung cancer. Study overall: Patients had a median age of around 56 years (range about 35-80). Half of patients were current or former smokers.

About this clone: Its antigen is not known.

The libraries were made with immunoSEQ v3. Clones were read by immunoSEQ multiplex PCR, and TCRdb kept only the in-frame ones, dropping some. The sample lists more than 20,000 clones, approximately 63% occurring once. Study outcomes and limitations: Many TIL product clones were absent from baseline tumor, suggesting clonal contraction.

Time point denoted: pre-treatment sample, taken before nivolumab and TIL therapy. Pleural nodules or supraclavicular lymph nodes made up most of the excised metastases sampled. The CDR3 runs 11 residues. The germline gives CDR1 LNHDA, CDR2 SQIVND (reference sequence). V dropped 5 bases and J dropped 7 bases, with 6 bases sitting between them. The genes are TRBV19 and TRBJ2-1; D gene uncertain. Sequenced material: tumor tissue, taken at baseline. The TCR sequence derives from a woman aged 30 to 85 with non-small cell lung cancer. In DNA form, the CDR3 reads TGTGCCAGTAGTGGGTGGAATGAGCAGTTCTTC. Amino acids: CASSGWNEQFF.